This TCR beta chain is from a study of cytomegalovirus exposure and HLA in healthy donors. Study as a whole: As released early, the data held some 80 million unique TCRs from HLA-typed donors.

Healthy donors of bone marrow made up the group. This clone was seen a few times. Its antigen is as yet unknown. The V gene lost 7 bases and the J gene lost 1 base, with 20 bases spanning the gap. The CDR3 is made up of 17 amino acids. Germline V gene sequence: CDR1 LNHDA, CDR2 SQIVND (reference sequence). Researchers ran the PCR with 60 Vbeta and 13 Jbeta primers. Sequenced by immunoSEQ multiplex PCR; TCRdb stores in-frame clones only, minus some. The sample includes about 67,000 clones, around four fifths of them seen just once. Study observations and caveats: There were some public TCRs occurring in many donors, but most TCR sequences were rare.

The clonotype comes from a middle-aged man in good health and CMV-seronegative. The chain has TRBV19 and TRBJ1-5; D unresolved. Sequencing was done on a sample of PBMCs. The CDR3 is CASNGLGNVGSNQPQHF. The DNA for the CDR3 is TGTGCCAGTAACGGACTAGGAAATGTGGGGAGCAATCAGCCCCAGCATTTT.